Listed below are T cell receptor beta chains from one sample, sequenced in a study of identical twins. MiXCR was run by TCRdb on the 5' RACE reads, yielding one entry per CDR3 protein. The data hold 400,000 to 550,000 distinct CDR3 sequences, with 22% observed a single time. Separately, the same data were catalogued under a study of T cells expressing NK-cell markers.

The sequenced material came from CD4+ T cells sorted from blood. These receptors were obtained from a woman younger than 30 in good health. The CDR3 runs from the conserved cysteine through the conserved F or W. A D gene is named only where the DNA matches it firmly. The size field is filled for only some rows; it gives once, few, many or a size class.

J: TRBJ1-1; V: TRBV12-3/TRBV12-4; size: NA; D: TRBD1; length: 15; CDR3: CASSLGAGTGGRAFF; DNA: TGTGCCAGCAGCCTGGGGGCCGGGACAGGGGGCAGGGCTTTCTTT
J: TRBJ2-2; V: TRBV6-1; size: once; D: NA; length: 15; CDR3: CASSLWRGNTGELFF; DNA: TGTGCCAGCAGCCTCTGGAGAGGGAACACCGGGGAGCTGTTTTTT
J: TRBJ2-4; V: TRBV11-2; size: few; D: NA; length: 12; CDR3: CASSPDRNIQYF; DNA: TGTGCCAGCAGCCCGGACCGAAACATTCAGTACTTC
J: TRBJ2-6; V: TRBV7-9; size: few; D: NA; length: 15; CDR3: CASSFVYSGANVLTF; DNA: TGTGCCAGCAGTTTCGTCTACTCTGGGGCCAACGTCCTGACTTTC
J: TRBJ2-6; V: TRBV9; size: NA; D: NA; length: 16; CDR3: CASSVMAGSGANVLTF; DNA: TGTGCCAGCAGCGTAATGGCCGGCTCTGGGGCCAACGTCCTGACTTTC
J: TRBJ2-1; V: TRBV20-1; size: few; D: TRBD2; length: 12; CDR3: CSAKREGREQFF; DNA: TGCAGTGCTAAGCGGGAAGGACGGGAGCAGTTCTTC
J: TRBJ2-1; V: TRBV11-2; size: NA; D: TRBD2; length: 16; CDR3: CASSNHVAGNYNEQFF; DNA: TGTGCCAGCAGCAATCATGTAGCGGGAAACTACAATGAGCAGTTCTTC
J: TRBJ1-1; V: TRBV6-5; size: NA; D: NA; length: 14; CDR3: CASSYMGVNTEAFF; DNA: TGTGCCAGCAGTTATATGGGGGTGAACACTGAAGCTTTCTTT
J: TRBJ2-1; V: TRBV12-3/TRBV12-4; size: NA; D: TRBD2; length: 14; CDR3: CASRWTSRAGEQFF; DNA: TGTGCCAGCAGGTGGACTAGCCGGGCGGGTGAGCAGTTCTTC
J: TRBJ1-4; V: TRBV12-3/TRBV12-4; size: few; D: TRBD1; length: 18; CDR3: CASSWDSYTDATNEKLFF; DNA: TGTGCCAGCAGTTGGGACAGCTATACCGATGCAACTAATGAAAAACTGTTTTTT
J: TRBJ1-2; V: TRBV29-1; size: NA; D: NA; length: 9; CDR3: CSVDRNYTF; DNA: TGCAGCGTTGACAGAAACTACACCTTC
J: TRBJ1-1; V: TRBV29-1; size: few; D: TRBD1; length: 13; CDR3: CSARDSQDTEAFF; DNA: TGCAGCGCTCGGGACAGCCAGGACACTGAAGCTTTCTTT
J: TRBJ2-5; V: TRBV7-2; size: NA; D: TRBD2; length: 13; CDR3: CASSLGLAGTQYF; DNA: TGTGCCAGCAGCCTGGGACTAGCGGGGACCCAGTACTTC
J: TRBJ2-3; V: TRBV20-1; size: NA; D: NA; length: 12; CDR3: CSARTFPDTQYF; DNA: TGCAGTGCTAGGACATTTCCAGATACGCAGTATTTT
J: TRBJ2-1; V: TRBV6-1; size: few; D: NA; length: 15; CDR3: CASSEATVSYNEQFF; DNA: TGTGCCAGCAGTGAAGCTACAGTTTCCTACAATGAGCAGTTCTTC
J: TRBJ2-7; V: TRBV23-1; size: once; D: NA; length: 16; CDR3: CASSQSRTHGLHEQYF; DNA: TGCGCCAGCAGTCAATCGAGGACCCATGGGCTCCACGAGCAGTACTTC
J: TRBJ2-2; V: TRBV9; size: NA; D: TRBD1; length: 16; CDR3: CASSATGTANTGELFF; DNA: TGTGCCAGCAGCGCCACCGGGACAGCAAACACCGGGGAGCTGTTTTTT
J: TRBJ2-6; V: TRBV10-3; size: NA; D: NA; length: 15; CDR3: CAISPTISGANVLTF; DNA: TGTGCCATCAGTCCGACCATTTCCGGGGCCAACGTCCTGACTTTC
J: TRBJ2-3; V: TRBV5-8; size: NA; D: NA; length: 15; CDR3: CASSRRGAGADTQYF; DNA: TGTGCCAGCAGCCGACGGGGGGCAGGGGCAGATACGCAGTATTTT
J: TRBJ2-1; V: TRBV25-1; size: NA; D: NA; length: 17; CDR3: CASSELIGRGSGNEQFF; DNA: TGTGCCAGCAGTGAACTTATCGGCAGGGGATCGGGTAATGAGCAGTTCTTC
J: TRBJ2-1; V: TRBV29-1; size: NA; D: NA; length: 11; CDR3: CSVEWGTEQFF; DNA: TGCAGCGTTGAATGGGGCACTGAGCAGTTCTTC
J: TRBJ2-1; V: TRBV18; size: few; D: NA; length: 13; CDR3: CASSSDPVGGQFF; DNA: TGTGCCAGCTCATCCGACCCTGTGGGCGGCCAGTTCTTC
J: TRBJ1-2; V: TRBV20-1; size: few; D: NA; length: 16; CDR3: CSASRDGISSNYGYTF; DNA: TGCAGTGCTTCCCGAGACGGGATTTCCTCTAACTATGGCTACACCTTC
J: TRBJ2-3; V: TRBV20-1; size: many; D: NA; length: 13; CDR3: CSARTGGTDTQYF; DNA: TGCAGTGCTAGGACTGGAGGCACAGATACGCAGTATTTT
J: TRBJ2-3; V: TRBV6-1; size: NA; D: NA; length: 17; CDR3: CASSRTGPIRRTDTQYF; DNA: TGTGCCAGCAGCCGGACTGGCCCCATCCGTCGAACAGATACGCAGTATTTT
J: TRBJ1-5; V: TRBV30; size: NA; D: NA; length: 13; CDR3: CAWSLSSVQPQHF; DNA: TGTGCCTGGAGTCTTAGTTCCGTCCAGCCCCAGCATTTT
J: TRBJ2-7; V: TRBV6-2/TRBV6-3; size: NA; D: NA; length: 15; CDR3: CASRLRQVTRYEQYF; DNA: TGTGCCAGCAGACTCCGACAGGTAACAAGGTACGAGCAGTACTTC
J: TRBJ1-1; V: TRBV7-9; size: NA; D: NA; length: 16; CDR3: CASSPPGLGSVTEAFF; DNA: TGTGCCAGCAGCCCTCCGGGTCTAGGTAGTGTCACTGAAGCTTTCTTT
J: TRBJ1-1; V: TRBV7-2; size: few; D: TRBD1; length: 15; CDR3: CASSPRQGGNTEAFF; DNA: TGTGCCAGCAGCCCACGACAGGGGGGGAACACTGAAGCTTTCTTT